This record looks at one TCR beta chain sequence and its context. What it recognizes is unknown. PCR used 60 Vbeta primers and 13 Jbeta primers. Clones were sequenced by immunoSEQ multiplex PCR, and TCRdb holds only the in-frame ones, with some missing. The profile shows approximately 45,000 clones, about 78% of them singletons. J gave up 6 bases and V 4 bases, and 9 bases lay outside the gene matches. The CDR3 is made up of 15 amino acids. Per germline, CDR1 SGHRS and CDR2 YFSETQ. The sample comes from a study of cytomegalovirus exposure and HLA in healthy donors. General observations from the study: What a later analysis showed was that several of the most significant clusters appeared linked to common viral pathogens.

The specimen was PBMCs. The chain combines TRBV5-1 with TRBJ1-1; the match to TRBD1 covers 10 bases. The receptor was isolated from a woman aged 25 to 39 in good health and CMV-seronegative. The CDR3 coding sequence is TGCGCCAGCAGCCTAACCTGGGACAGGGGCGCTGAAGCTTTCTTT. Translated: CASSLTWDRGAEAFF. The whole variable domain, filled in from reference TRBV5-1 and TRBJ1-1, reads KAGVTQTPRYLIKTRGQQVTLSCSPISGHRSVSWYQQTPGQGLQFLFEYFSETQRNKGNFPGRFSGRQFSNSRSEMNVSTLELGDSALYLCASSLTWDRGAEAFFGQGTRLTVV.